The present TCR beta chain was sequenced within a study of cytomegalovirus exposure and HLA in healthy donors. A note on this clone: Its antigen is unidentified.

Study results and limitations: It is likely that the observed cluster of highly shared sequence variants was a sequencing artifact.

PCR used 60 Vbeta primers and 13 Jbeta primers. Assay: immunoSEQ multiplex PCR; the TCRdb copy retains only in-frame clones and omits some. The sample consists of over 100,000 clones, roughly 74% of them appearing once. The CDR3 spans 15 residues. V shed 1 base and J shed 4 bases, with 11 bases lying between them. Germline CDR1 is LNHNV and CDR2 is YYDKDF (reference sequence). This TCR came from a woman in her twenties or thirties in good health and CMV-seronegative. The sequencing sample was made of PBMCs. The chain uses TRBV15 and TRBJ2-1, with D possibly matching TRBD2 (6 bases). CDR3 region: CATSRAGLNYNEQFF. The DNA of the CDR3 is TGTGCCACCAGCAGAGCTGGACTAAATTACAATGAGCAGTTCTTC.